The TCR beta chain under discussion was sequenced for a study of control samples from healthy donors and cancer patients. The V gene's germline CDR1 is MNHEY and CDR2 SMNVEV (reference sequence). Trimming cost V 4 bases and J 8 bases, with 17 bases left between them. The CDR3 has 15 residues. TCRdb's copy holds only in-frame clones and misses some; the assay was immunoSEQ multiplex PCR. The sample records 99,000 or so clones, 83% being singletons. Sequenced: blood. The chain joins TRBV27 to TRBJ1-4; a weak D match, TRBD1 (5 bases). The receptor's source is a woman in her forties or fifties in good health. In DNA, the CDR3 is TGTGCCAGCAGTTCCCGGGGGGGGTGGGAAGAAAAACTGTTTTTT. It is translated as CASSSRGGWEEKLFF.